This T cell receptor beta chain was captured by sequencing in a study of cytomegalovirus exposure and HLA in healthy donors. A multiplex PCR was run with 60 Vbeta primers and 13 Jbeta primers. TCRdb's table, derived via immunoSEQ multiplex PCR, lists solely in-frame clones and lacks some. The sample holds more than 140,000 clones, roughly 76% seen once. These donors counted as nominally healthy when sampled, but unrecorded immune exposures were likely. Sequencing was performed on PBMCs. The TCR was taken from a female donor in good health and CMV-seronegative.

CDR3 sequence: CASSERWGGYTDTQYF. CDR3 nucleotide sequence: TGCGCCAGCAGTGAGAGGTGGGGGGGTTATACAGATACGCAGTATTTT. The J gene is TRBJ2-3, the V gene TRBV10-2; TRBD2 matches at 7 bases. The junction had 8 bases not matched to a gene; V was cut back by 2 bases and J by 3 bases. CDR1 is WSHSY and CDR2 is SAAADI in the germline V gene. The CDR3 spans 16 residues.